These 16 T cell receptor beta chains originate from one sample sequenced in a study of cytomegalovirus exposure and HLA in healthy donors. A multiplex PCR was run with 60 Vbeta primers and 13 Jbeta primers. Produced via immunoSEQ multiplex PCR; TCRdb's table is partial and in-frame only. This table holds 200,000 to 250,000 clones. Sample: PBMCs. All receptors come from a woman younger than 45 in good health and CMV-seropositive.

J is TRBJ2-1 and V is TRBV19; 7 bases agree with TRBD2. The length of the CDR3 is 14 residues. Germline V CDR1 and CDR2: LNHDA, SQIVND (reference sequence). Unmatched junction bases numbered 5, after V lost 7 bases and J lost 2 bases. The DNA of the CDR3 is TGTGCCAGTACTCTGGCGGGAGCCTACAATGAGCAGTTCTTC. Its protein is CASTLAGAYNEQFF. The whole variable domain, filled in from reference TRBV19 and TRBJ2-1, reads DGGITQSPKYLFRKEGQNVTLSCEQNLNHDAMYWYRQDPGQGLRLIYYSQIVNDFQKGDIAEGYSVSREKKESFPLTVTSAQKNPTAFYLCASTLAGAYNEQFFGPGTRLTVL.

The chain combines TRBV15 with TRBJ1-1; 7 positions match TRBD1. J lost 3 bases, V lost 5 bases, and 6 bases had no gene match. CDR1 is LNHNV and CDR2 is YYDKDF in the germline V gene (reference sequence). The CDR3 runs to 14 residues. The CDR3 is CATSVGGWDTEAFF. The DNA of the CDR3 is TGTGCCACCAGCGTAGGGGGCTGGGACACTGAAGCTTTCTTT.

The chain combines TRBV6-1 with TRBJ1-4, with D hard to call. V was pared by 6 bases and J by 5 bases, with 10 bases between. The germline gives CDR1 MNHNS, CDR2 SASEGT. This CDR3 contains 13 residues. CDR3 nucleotide sequence: TGTGCCAGCAGCCATAACAGCAATGAAAAACTGTTTTTT. It codes for CASSHNSNEKLFF.

The chain is built from TRBV7-2 and TRBJ1-2; D is perhaps TRBD1 (6 bases). The CDR3 contains 15 residues. V was clipped by 5 bases and J by 7 bases, with 20 bases between them. Germline V CDR1 and CDR2: SGHTA, FQGNSA. CDR3 sequence (DNA): TGTGCCAGCAGCCCCGTGTGGCAGGGGAAAGTTGGCTACACCTTC. This sequence encodes CASSPVWQGKVGYTF.

Here the CDR3 reads CASTMGLSTGSGELFF. The CDR3 nucleotides are TGTGCCAGCACCATGGGGTTATCGACAGGATCCGGGGAGCTGTTTTTT. This sequence joins TRBV5-5 and TRBJ2-2; D is possibly TRBD1 (6 bases). Trimming removed 6 bases at V and 6 bases at J, with 21 bases between. Germline V gives CDR1 SGHKS, CDR2 YYEKEE (reference sequence). CDR3 length equals 16 residues.

This chain uses TRBV5-6 with TRBJ1-2; a weak D match, TRBD1 (5 bases). V was clipped by 4 bases and J by 5 bases, with 12 bases between them. From germline, CDR1 is SGHDT and CDR2 YYEEEE. The CDR3 contains 13 residues. The CDR3 loop is CASSPFGTYGYTF. For the CDR3, the DNA is TGTGCCAGCAGCCCCTTCGGGACTTATGGCTACACCTTC. Full variable domain (rest looked up from reference TRBV5-6 and TRBJ1-2): DAGVTQSPTHLIKTRGQQVTLRCSPKSGHDTVSWYQQALGQGPQFIFQYYEEEERQRGNFPDRFSGHQFPNYSSELNVNALLLGDSALYLCASSPFGTYGYTFGSGTRLTVV.

This chain uses TRBV7-9 with TRBJ2-5, with TRBD1 as a possible D gene (5 bases). The CDR3 contains 13 residues. Germline CDR1 SEHNR, CDR2 FQNEAQ (reference sequence). Trimming left V 3 bases short and J 5 bases short, with 10 bases between. CDR3 nucleotide sequence: TGTGCCAGCAGCTTCGACAGCTGGGAGACCCAGTACTTC. This encodes CASSFDSWETQYF.

The V gene is TRBV7-9, the J gene TRBJ2-7; 7 bases map to TRBD1. The V and J ends lost 5 bases and 1 base, in that order; junction bases with no gene match: 5. Germline V gene sequence: CDR1 SEHNR, CDR2 FQNEAQ (reference sequence). The CDR3 totals 14 residues. The CDR3 coding sequence is TGTGCCAGCAGCGCACAGGGGCCGTCCTACGAGCAGTACTTC. This encodes CASSAQGPSYEQYF.

Comments on this clone: Other DNA sequences from this sample encode an identical CDR3 as well. The chain carries TRBV7-9 and TRBJ1-2, with no clear D. Trimming stripped 1 base from V and 3 bases from J, with 12 bases between. The CDR3 extends over 15 amino acids. The V gene's germline CDR1 is SEHNR and CDR2 FQNEAQ (reference sequence). The CDR3 is CASSLGPGIDYGYTF. Here the CDR3 DNA reads TGTGCCAGCAGCTTAGGTCCGGGGATCGACTATGGCTACACCTTC.

The chain carries TRBV7-6 and TRBJ1-2, with D unclear. The CDR3 spans 13 residues. The V gene's germline CDR1 is SGHVS and CDR2 FNYEAQ. Trimming stripped 1 base from V and 9 bases from J, with 12 bases between. The CDR3 protein is CASSLGTADSYTF. Here the CDR3 DNA reads TGTGCCAGCAGCTTAGGCACAGCCGATAGCTACACCTTC.

The chain has TRBV20-1 and TRBJ1-1; D is unresolved. CDR1 and CDR2 (germline): DFQATT, SNEGSKA (reference sequence). The CDR3 runs 11 residues. V dropped 1 base and J dropped 8 bases, with 8 bases sitting between them. The CDR3 loop is CSARGSVEAFF. CDR3 DNA sequence: TGCAGTGCTAGAGGATCGGTGGAAGCTTTCTTT.

The J gene is TRBJ1-4, the V gene TRBV12-5; D not resolved. V was shortened by 0 bases and J by 2 bases, with 10 bases between the two germline ends. This CDR3 spans 16 amino acids. Germline CDR1 is LGHNT and CDR2 is FRNRAP. CDR3 coding DNA: TGTGCTAGTGGTTTGGTCAAGACTGCTACTAATGAAAAACTGTTTTTT. As protein: CASGLVKTATNEKLFF.

This sequence joins TRBV5-4 and TRBJ2-5; D may be TRBD1 (6 bases). The CDR3 runs 16 residues. From germline, CDR1 is SGHNT and CDR2 YYREEE (reference sequence). Trimming left V 0 bases short and J 5 bases short, with 17 bases between. Written as DNA, the CDR3 is TGTGCCAGCAGCTTGGGGGCCCAGGCAGGGGAGGAGACCCAGTACTTC. It specifies CASSLGAQAGEETQYF.

The J gene is TRBJ2-2, the V gene TRBV4-1; 9 nucleotides agree with TRBD2. J lost 4 bases, V lost 1 base, and 16 bases had no gene match. Germline V gene sequence: CDR1 MGHRA, CDR2 YSYEKL. CDR3 length equals 20 residues. CDR3 bases: TGCGCCAGCAGCCAAGCGCGGCTAGCGGGACTTGGTTCCACCACCGGGGAGCTGTTTTTT. Its protein is CASSQARLAGLGSTTGELFF.

The chain couples TRBV5-5 to TRBJ2-7; 8 positions match TRBD2. The CDR3 covers 16 residues. V trimming: 0 bases; J trimming: 2 bases; junction bases outside the gene matches: 7. CDR1 is SGHKS and CDR2 is YYEKEE in the germline V gene (reference sequence). This chain's CDR3 is CASSLGVAGPAYEQYF. CDR3 bases: TGTGCCAGCAGCTTGGGGGTAGCGGGACCAGCCTACGAGCAGTACTTC.

This chain links TRBV5-1 with TRBJ1-1, with 9 bases matching TRBD1. This CDR3 has 16 residues. Looked up from germline, CDR1 is SGHRS and CDR2 is YFSETQ. J was trimmed by 1 base and V by 2 bases; bases with no gene match: 6. CDR3 in DNA: TGCGCCAGCAGCTTTTACTACAGGGGGCGGAACACTGAAGCTTTCTTT. This codes for CASSFYYRGRNTEAFF.